The rows below give T cell receptor beta chains drawn from one sample of a study of T-cell reconstitution after alpha-beta-depleted transplantation in children. TCRdb called the PCR reads again in MiXCR, with one record for every CDR3 protein. The sample holds 300,000 to 350,000 distinct CDR3 sequences, 15% to 20% seen once. Sequencing was performed on PBMCs, mostly from graft donor cells, taken 360 days after TCRalphabeta/CD19-depleted stem cell transplant. These receptors came from a male patient aged 2 to 9 who had a stem cell transplant for acute lymphoblastic leukemia, so the T cells may come from the graft donor. The CDR3 runs from the conserved cysteine through the conserved F or W. The order of the fields is D gene, J gene, clone size, V gene, CDR3 protein, CDR3 DNA. A D gene is named only where the DNA matches it firmly. Not all rows give a size; the values are once, few, many and, for expanded clones, a class.

TRBD2	TRBJ2-7	.	TRBV3-1	CASSQVGGSYYEQYF	TGTGCCAGCAGCCAAGTAGGCGGGAGCTACTACGAGCAGTACTTC
.	TRBJ1-4	.	TRBV15	CATSREWAEGGATNEKLFF	TGTGCCACCAGCAGAGAGTGGGCGGAGGGCGGTGCCACTAATGAAAAACTGTTTTTT
.	TRBJ2-3	.	TRBV9	CASSVIPQDTQYF	TGTGCCAGCAGCGTAATACCACAAGATACGCAGTATTTT
TRBD2	TRBJ2-4	few	TRBV5-1	CASSLWDPGLAANIQYF	TGCGCCAGCAGCTTGTGGGATCCGGGACTAGCGGCAAACATTCAGTACTTC
TRBD2	TRBJ2-7	.	TRBV5-4	CASSLGSGGPYEQYF	TGTGCCAGCAGCTTGGGTTCGGGAGGGCCCTACGAGCAGTACTTC
.	TRBJ2-7	few	TRBV5-1	CASSRAGNYEQYF	TGCGCCAGCAGTCGAGCGGGTAACTACGAGCAGTACTTC
.	TRBJ1-1	few	TRBV3-1	CASSLDRSTEAFF	TGTGCCAGCAGCCTAGACAGGTCCACTGAAGCTTTCTTT
.	TRBJ2-3	.	TRBV6-2/TRBV6-3	CASSYEAASTDTQYF	TGTGCCAGCAGTTACGAAGCGGCTAGCACAGATACGCAGTATTTT
.	TRBJ2-3	.	TRBV28	CASSFPSARPGDTQYF	TGTGCCAGCAGTTTCCCTTCAGCCAGGCCTGGGGATACGCAGTATTTT
.	TRBJ2-1	few	TRBV19	CASSISDSPYNEQFF	TGTGCCAGTAGTATATCGGACAGCCCCTACAATGAGCAGTTCTTC
.	TRBJ2-7	many	TRBV28	CASSLGGQRIYEQYF	TGTGCCAGCAGTTTGGGAGGCCAAAGGATCTACGAGCAGTACTTC
.	TRBJ2-3	.	TRBV5-1	CASSLVGTITDTQYF	TGCGCCAGCAGCTTGGTGGGGACAATCACAGATACGCAGTATTTT
.	TRBJ2-2	few	TRBV5-6	CASSLVSGVTTGELFF	TGTGCCAGCAGCTTAGTGAGCGGAGTGACTACCGGGGAGCTGTTTTTT
.	TRBJ2-1	.	TRBV12-3/TRBV12-4	CASSLEREPLNNEQFF	TGTGCCAGCAGTTTAGAGAGGGAGCCCCTCAACAATGAGCAGTTCTTC
.	TRBJ2-3	.	TRBV12-3/TRBV12-4	CASSLGGHGTDTQYF	TGTGCCAGCAGTTTAGGGGGACATGGCACAGATACGCAGTATTTT
.	TRBJ2-6	.	TRBV20-1	CSAPQVFSGANVLTF	TGCAGTGCTCCTCAGGTTTTCTCTGGGGCCAACGTCCTGACTTTC
TRBD1	TRBJ2-3	.	TRBV6-5	CASSSGQGWTDTQYF	TGTGCCAGCAGTTCGGGACAGGGTTGGACAGATACGCAGTATTTT
.	TRBJ2-5	.	TRBV29-1	CSVDLNQETQYF	TGCAGCGTTGACCTAAACCAAGAGACCCAGTACTTC
TRBD2	TRBJ2-1	.	TRBV5-6	CASSRGLAGGYEQFF	TGTGCCAGCAGCCGGGGACTAGCGGGAGGCTATGAGCAGTTCTTC
.	TRBJ1-4	.	TRBV28	CASRRGLEKLFF	TGTGCCAGCCGCCGGGGGCTTGAAAAACTGTTTTTT
TRBD2	TRBJ2-1	.	TRBV28	CASSSGLAGGRAYNEQFF	TGTGCCAGCAGTTCGGGACTAGCGGGAGGGCGGGCCTACAATGAGCAGTTCTTC
TRBD2	TRBJ2-3	.	TRBV27	CASSFLGLAGADTQYF	TGTGCCAGCAGTTTCTTGGGACTAGCGGGAGCAGATACGCAGTATTTT
TRBD2	TRBJ2-1	.	TRBV7-3	CASSLYSGRMNEQFF	TGTGCCAGCAGCTTATATAGCGGGAGGATGAATGAGCAGTTCTTC
.	TRBJ1-5	.	TRBV6-2/TRBV6-3	CASSYGGVNQPQHF	TGTGCCAGCAGTTACGGGGGGGTCAATCAGCCCCAGCATTTT
.	TRBJ2-5	.	TRBV28	CASSPLAEPLDRETQYF	TGTGCCAGCAGTCCCCTAGCGGAGCCCCTGGACAGAGAGACCCAGTACTTC
.	TRBJ2-5	.	TRBV3-1	CACSQDVWGQETQYF	TGTGCCTGCAGCCAAGATGTGTGGGGTCAAGAGACCCAGTACTTC
.	TRBJ2-7	.	TRBV25-1	CASSDNYEQYF	TGTGCCAGCAGTGATAACTACGAGCAGTACTTC
.	TRBJ2-5	few	TRBV4-1	CASSRTGLLQETQYF	TGCGCCAGCAGTAGGACGGGACTCCTTCAAGAGACCCAGTACTTC
.	TRBJ2-5	once	TRBV20-1	CSARDGVKGWGWETQYF	TGCAGTGCTAGAGATGGGGTTAAGGGGTGGGGCTGGGAGACCCAGTACTTC
.	TRBJ2-1	few	TRBV7-2	CASSLYRVTYNEQFF	TGTGCCAGCAGCTTATATAGGGTCACCTACAATGAGCAGTTCTTC
.	TRBJ1-1	.	TRBV4-3	CASSQDLTAATEAFF	TGCGCCAGCAGCCAAGACTTGACAGCGGCGACTGAAGCTTTCTTT
.	TRBJ2-1	few	TRBV30	CAWSPGRGNNEQFF	TGTGCCTGGAGTCCGGGCCGTGGGAACAATGAGCAGTTCTTC
.	TRBJ2-1	once	TRBV21-1	CASSKGRRTDEQFF	TGTGCCAGCAGCAAAGGTCGCAGAACGGATGAGCAGTTCTTC
.	TRBJ1-2	.	TRBV10-3	CAISESNLAGGYTF	TGTGCCATCAGTGAGTCGAACCTGGCGGGTGGCTACACCTTC
.	TRBJ2-3	few	TRBV6-2/TRBV6-3	CASSSRSPPVGQYF	TGTGCCAGCAGCTCCCGATCCCCTCCGGTTGGGCAGTATTTT
TRBD2	TRBJ2-1	.	TRBV9	CASSEGGLAGDEQFF	TGTGCCAGCAGCGAGGGGGGGCTAGCGGGAGATGAGCAGTTCTTC
.	TRBJ2-2	few	TRBV9	CASSGDVNTGELFF	TGTGCCAGCAGCGGGGACGTAAACACCGGGGAGCTGTTTTTT
.	TRBJ1-3	.	TRBV28	CASSTGRSGNTIYF	TGTGCCAGCAGCACCGGGCGCTCTGGAAACACCATATATTTT
TRBD1	TRBJ1-5	.	TRBV12-3/TRBV12-4	CASSRQGLNQPQHF	TGTGCCAGCAGTCGACAGGGGCTCAATCAGCCCCAGCATTTT
TRBD2	TRBJ2-3	many	TRBV12-3/TRBV12-4	CASRPGLTTDTQYF	TGTGCCAGCCGCCCGGGACTAACCACAGATACGCAGTATTTT
.	TRBJ1-4	.	TRBV28	CASSLNRGIYEKLFF	TGTGCCAGCAGTCTGAATCGGGGCATCTATGAAAAACTGTTTTTT